This T cell receptor (beta chain) was found in a study of CD8+CD57+ T cells in acquired aplastic anemia listed by TCRdb under 2018. About the study as a whole: A mean of approximately 3 ug of DNA, ranging from roughly 0.19 to 27.4 ug, was extracted from sorted CD4+ and CD8+ cells. CD8+CD57+ expansion was defined as a frequency above the mean frequency observed in healthy subjects. Points the paper makes about the study in general: Nearly 30 CD8+ CDR3 sequences were found in both patients and controls but appeared to be highly expressed in patients and within the immunodominant clones of the patients. Patients and healthy controls showed no significant difference in CD8+ Simpson's diversity (P=0.060).

Flow cytometry had shown CD8+CD57+ cell expansion in the patients selected for sequencing. Every patient had a diagnosis of severe acquired aplastic anemia based on International Study of Aplastic Anemia and Agranulocytosis and Camitta criteria. No patient had received any therapy when blood was sampled. In the study, sorted CD4+ and CD8+ blood T cells from patients with severe aplastic anemia and from healthy subjects underwent deep sequencing of TCR repertoires. In the USA, patient enrollment took place under clinicaltrials.gov protocols 00001620, 01623167, 00001397, 00071045, 00081523 and 00961064. Ficoll-Paque density gradient centrifugation was used to isolate peripheral blood mononuclear cells. Before DNA was extracted, CD4+ and CD8+ T cells were sorted using either FACS or magnetic beads. V drops 5 bases and J drops 3 bases, leaving 11 bases in between. From a lookup of the germline V gene, CDR1 and CDR2 are SQVTM and ANQGSEA. The CDR3 starts with the cysteine, ends with the phenylalanine, and has 13 residues. Kept here is only the CDR3 DNA, which spans 39 bases and is read in frame from base 1.

Profiling of TCR beta VDJ combinations and CDR3 sequences used genomic DNA as the template. An Illumina HiSeq 2000 was used for TCR repertoire sequencing. The authors' analysis ran thus. Repertoires were assessed using TRBV/TRBJ rearrangement plots, CDR3 size and DJ length profiles, and Simpson's diversity index. The most abundant DNA sequence in the deep sequencing data was taken as the immunodominant clone. CDR3 amino acid sequences were screened for sharing across subjects and were compared with published repertoires and the VDJdb database. TCRdb reran the public reads through fastp at Q25 and MiXCR, keeping productive beta chains. Each CDR3 protein gets just one entry, which takes the most common genes and DNA from the rows behind it. In this record, the V and J calls reflect TCRdb's handling and not the investigators' own analysis. For this sample there are about 58,000 distinct CDR3 sequences; around 50% appear just once. Of the sample, about 16% falls within the top ten clones.

As to this clonotype: Its cognate antigen has yet to be identified. Within one base of it there is no much larger clone, and no base qualities were kept.

The chain couples TRBV29-1 to TRBJ1-3, with no reliable assignment of the D segment. Sequencing was performed on sorted CD4+, CD8+, or CD8+CD57+ T cells (not recorded which) from PBMCs. The TCR originated in a human donor with aplastic anemia. The nucleotides are TGCAGCGTTTCGGGAAACGGTGGAAACACCATATATTTT. Its translation is CSVSGNGGNTIYF.